This T cell receptor (beta chain) was profiled in a study of neoadjuvant anti-PD-1 for oral cavity cancer. To note about this clone: Its antigen remains unidentified.

The repertoire was sequenced with immunoSEQ multiplex PCR; TCRdb's copy has only in-frame clones and lacks some. The table records 55,000 to 80,000 clones, around 82% of them present only once. General study results and limits: Only a few patients per response group were TCR-analyzed; validation needed.

Germline-derived CDR1 and CDR2 are SGHTA and FQGTGA. The CDR3 spans 16 residues. V was shortened by 2 bases and J by 7 bases, with 18 bases between the two germline ends. The TCR was taken from a person aged 35 to 85 with oral cavity squamous cell carcinoma. The starting material was PBMCs, obtained before nivolumab (anti-PD-1) treatment. The rearrangement uses TRBV7-3 and TRBJ2-1; D may be TRBD2 (7 bases). The CDR3 DNA reads TGTGCCAGCAGCTTACTTTCGGGGGGCCGTAGGAATGAGCAGTTCTTC. Translated, it gives CASSLLSGGRRNEQFF.